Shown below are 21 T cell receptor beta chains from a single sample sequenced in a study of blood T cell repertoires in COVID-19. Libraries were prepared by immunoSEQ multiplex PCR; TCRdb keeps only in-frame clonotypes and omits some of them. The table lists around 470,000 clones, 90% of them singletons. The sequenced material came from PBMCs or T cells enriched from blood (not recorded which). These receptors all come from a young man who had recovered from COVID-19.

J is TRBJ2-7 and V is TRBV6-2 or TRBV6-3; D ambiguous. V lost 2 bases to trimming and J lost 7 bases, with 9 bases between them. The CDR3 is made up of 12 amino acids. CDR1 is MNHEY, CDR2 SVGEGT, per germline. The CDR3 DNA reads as TGTGCCAGCAGTTACATCCTAGGTGAGCAGTACTTC. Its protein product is CASSYILGEQYF.

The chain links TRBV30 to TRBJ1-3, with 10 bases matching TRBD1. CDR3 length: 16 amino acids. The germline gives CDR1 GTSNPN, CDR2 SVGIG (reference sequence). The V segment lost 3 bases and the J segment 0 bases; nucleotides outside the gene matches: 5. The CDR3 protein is CAWRETGGLSGNTIYF. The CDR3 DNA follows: TGTGCCTGGAGAGAGACAGGGGGCCTCTCTGGAAACACCATATATTTT.

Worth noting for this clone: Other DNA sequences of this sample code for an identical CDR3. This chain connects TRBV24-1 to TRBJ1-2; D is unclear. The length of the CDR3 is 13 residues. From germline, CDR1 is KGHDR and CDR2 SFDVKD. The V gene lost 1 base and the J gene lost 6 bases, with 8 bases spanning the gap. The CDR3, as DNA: TGTGCCACCAGTGATTTTTCGGGGAATGGCTACACCTTC. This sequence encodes CATSDFSGNGYTF.

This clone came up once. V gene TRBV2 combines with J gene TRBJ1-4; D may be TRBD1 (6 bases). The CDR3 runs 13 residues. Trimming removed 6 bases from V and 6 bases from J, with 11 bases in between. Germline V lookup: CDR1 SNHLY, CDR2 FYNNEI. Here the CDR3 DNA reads TGTGCCAGCAGGCGGGGGGCAGATGAAAAACTGTTTTTT. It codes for CASRRGADEKLFF.

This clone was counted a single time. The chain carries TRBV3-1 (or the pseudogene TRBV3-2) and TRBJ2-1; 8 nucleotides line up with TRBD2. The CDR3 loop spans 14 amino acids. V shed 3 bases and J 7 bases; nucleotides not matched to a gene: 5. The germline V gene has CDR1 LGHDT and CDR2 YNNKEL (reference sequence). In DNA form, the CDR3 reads TGTGCCAGCAGCCACCACGGGAGGGCTAATGAGCAGTTCTTC. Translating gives CASSHHGRANEQFF.

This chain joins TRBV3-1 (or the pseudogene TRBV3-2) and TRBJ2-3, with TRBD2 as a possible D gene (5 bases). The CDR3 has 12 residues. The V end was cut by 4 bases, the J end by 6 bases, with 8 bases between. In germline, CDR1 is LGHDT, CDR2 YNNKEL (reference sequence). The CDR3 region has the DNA TGTGCCAGCAGCCGCTTAGCGGATACGCAGTATTTT. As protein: CASSRLADTQYF.

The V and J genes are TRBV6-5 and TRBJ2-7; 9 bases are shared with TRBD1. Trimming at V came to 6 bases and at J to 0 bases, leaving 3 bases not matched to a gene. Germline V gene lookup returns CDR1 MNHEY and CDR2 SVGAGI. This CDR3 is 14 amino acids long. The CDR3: CASREGQGSYEQYF. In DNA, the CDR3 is TGTGCCAGCAGGGAGGGACAGGGCTCCTACGAGCAGTACTTC.

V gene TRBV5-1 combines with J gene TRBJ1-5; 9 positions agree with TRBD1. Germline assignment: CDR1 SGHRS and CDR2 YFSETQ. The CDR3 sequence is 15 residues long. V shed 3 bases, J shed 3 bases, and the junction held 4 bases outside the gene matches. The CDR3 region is CASSSGTGTNQPQHF. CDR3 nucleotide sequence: TGCGCCAGCAGCTCCGGGACAGGGACCAATCAGCCCCAGCATTTT.

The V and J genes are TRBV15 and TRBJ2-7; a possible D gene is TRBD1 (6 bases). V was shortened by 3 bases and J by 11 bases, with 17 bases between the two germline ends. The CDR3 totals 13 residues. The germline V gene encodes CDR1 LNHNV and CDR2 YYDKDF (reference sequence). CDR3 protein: CATSSDTGLLKYF. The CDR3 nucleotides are TGTGCCACCAGCAGTGATACAGGGTTGTTGAAGTACTTC. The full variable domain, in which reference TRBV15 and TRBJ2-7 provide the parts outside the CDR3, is DAMVIQNPRYQVTQFGKPVTLSCSQTLNHNVMYWYQQKSSQAPKLLFHYYDKDFNNEADTPDNFQSRRPNTSFCFLDIRSPGLGDTAMYLCATSSDTGLLKYFGPGTRLTVT.

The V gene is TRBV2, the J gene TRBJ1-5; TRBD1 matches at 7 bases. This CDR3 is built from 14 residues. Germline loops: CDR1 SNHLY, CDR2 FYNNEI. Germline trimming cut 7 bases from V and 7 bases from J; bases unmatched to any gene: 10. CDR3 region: CASTRGRQGQPQHF. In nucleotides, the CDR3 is TGTGCCAGCACCAGGGGTCGACAGGGACAGCCCCAGCATTTT. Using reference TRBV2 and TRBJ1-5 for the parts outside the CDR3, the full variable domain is EPEVTQTPSHQVTQMGQEVILRCVPISNHLYFYWYRQILGQKVEFLVSFYNNEISEKSEIFDDQFSVERPDGSNFTLKIRSTKLEDSAMYFCASTRGRQGQPQHFGDGTRLSIL.

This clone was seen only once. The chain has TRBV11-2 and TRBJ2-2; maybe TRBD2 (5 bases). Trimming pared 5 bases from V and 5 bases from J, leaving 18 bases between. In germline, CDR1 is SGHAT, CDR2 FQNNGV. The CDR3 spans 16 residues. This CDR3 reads CASSRQMGSGTGELFF. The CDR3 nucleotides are TGTGCCAGCAGCCGGCAAATGGGGAGTGGGACCGGGGAGCTGTTTTTT.

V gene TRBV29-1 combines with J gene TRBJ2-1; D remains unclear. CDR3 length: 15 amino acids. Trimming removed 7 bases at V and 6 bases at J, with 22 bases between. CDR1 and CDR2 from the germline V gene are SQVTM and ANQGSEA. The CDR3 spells CSASLTPPEVNEQFF. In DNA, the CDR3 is TGCAGCGCCTCGCTTACTCCCCCTGAAGTCAATGAGCAGTTCTTC.

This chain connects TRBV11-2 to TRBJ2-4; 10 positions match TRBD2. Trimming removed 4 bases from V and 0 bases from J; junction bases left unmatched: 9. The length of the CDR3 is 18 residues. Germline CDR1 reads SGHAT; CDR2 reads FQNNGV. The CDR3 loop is CASSSGLAEHLAKNIQYF. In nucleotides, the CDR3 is TGTGCCAGCAGCTCCGGACTAGCGGAACATCTAGCCAAAAACATTCAGTACTTC.

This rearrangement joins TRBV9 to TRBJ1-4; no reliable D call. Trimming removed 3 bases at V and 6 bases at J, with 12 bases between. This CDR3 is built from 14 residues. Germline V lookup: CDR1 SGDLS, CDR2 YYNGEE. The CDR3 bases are TGTGCCAGCAGCGCCTCGGGAATGCATGAAAAACTGTTTTTT. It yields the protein CASSASGMHEKLFF.

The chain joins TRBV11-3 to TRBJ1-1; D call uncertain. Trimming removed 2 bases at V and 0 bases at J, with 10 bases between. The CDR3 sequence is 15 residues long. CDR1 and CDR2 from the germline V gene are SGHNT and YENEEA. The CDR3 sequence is CASSLPEDLNTEAFF. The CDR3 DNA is TGTGCCAGCAGCTTACCAGAAGATCTGAACACTGAAGCTTTCTTT.

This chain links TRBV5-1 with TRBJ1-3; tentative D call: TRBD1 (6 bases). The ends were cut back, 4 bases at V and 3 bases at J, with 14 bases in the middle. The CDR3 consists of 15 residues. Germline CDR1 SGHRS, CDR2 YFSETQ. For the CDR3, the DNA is TGCGCCAGCAGCACGGGGACATTCCGTGGAAACACCATATATTTT. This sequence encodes CASSTGTFRGNTIYF.

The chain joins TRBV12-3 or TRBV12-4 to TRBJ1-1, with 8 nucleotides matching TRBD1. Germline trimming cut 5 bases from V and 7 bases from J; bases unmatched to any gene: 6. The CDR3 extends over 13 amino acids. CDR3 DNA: TGTGCCAGCAGTCCGGGACAGGAGTATGAAGCTTTCTTT. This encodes CASSPGQEYEAFF.

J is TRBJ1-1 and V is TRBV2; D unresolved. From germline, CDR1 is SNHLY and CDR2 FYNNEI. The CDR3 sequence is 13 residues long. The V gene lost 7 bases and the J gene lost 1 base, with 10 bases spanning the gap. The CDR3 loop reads CASTNRGNTEAFF. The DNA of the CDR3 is TGTGCCAGCACCAATCGAGGGAACACTGAAGCTTTCTTT.

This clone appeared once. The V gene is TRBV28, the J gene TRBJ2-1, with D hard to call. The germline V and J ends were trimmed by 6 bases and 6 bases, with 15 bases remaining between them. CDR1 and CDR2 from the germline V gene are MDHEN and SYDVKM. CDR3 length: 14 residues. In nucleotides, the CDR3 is TGTGCCAGCAGGCGTTTAGTAGTGTCCAATGAGCAGTTCTTC. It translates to CASRRLVVSNEQFF.

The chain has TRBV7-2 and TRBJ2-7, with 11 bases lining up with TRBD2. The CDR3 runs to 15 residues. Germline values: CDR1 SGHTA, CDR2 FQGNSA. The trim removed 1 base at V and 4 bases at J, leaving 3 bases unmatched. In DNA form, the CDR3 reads TGTGCCAGCAGCTTAGTACTAGCGGGAGAGTACGAGCAGTACTTC. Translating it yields CASSLVLAGEYEQYF.

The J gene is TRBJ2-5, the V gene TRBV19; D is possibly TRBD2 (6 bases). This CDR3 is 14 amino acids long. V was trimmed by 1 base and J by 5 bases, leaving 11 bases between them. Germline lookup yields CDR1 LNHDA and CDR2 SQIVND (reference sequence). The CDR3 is CASSIGDWGETQYF. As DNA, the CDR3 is TGTGCCAGTAGTATAGGGGACTGGGGGGAGACCCAGTACTTC.